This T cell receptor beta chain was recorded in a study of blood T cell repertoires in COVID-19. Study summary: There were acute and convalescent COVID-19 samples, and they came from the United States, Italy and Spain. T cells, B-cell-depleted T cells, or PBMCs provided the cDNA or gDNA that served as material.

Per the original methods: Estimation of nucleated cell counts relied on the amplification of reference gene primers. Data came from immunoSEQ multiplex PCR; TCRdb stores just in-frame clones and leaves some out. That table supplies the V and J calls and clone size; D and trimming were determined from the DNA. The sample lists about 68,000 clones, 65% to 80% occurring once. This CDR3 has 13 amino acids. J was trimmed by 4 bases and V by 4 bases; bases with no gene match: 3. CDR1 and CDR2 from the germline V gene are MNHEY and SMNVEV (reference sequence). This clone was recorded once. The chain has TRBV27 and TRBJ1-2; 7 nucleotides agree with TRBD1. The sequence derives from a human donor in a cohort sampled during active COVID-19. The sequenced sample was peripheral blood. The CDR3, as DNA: TGTGCCAGCAGTTCCGCAGGGGGCTATGGCTACACCTTC. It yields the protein CASSSAGGYGYTF.